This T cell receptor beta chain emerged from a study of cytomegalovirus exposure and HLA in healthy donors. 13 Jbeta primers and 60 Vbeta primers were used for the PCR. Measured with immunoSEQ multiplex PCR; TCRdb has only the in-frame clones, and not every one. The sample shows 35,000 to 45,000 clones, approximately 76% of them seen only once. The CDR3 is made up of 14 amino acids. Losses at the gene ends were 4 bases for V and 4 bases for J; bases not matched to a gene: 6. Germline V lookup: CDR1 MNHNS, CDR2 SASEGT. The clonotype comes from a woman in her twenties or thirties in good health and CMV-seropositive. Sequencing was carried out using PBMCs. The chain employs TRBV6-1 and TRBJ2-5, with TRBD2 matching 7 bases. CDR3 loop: CASSGLWGGETQYF. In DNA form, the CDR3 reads TGTGCCAGCAGTGGTCTTTGGGGGGGAGAGACCCAGTACTTC.